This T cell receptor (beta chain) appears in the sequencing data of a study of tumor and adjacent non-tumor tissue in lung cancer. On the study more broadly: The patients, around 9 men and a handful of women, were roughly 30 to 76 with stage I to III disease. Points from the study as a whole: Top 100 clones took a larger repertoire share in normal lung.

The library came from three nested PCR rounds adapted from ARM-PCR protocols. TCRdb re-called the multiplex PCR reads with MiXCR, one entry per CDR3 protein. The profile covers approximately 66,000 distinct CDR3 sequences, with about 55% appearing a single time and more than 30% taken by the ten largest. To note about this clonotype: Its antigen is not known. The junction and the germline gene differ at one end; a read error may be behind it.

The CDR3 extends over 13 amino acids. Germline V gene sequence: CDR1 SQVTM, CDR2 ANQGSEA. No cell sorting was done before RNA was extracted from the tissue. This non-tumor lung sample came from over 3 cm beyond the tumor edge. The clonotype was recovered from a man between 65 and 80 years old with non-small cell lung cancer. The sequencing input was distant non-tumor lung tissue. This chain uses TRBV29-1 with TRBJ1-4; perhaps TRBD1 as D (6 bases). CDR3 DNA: TGCAGCGCCGGGGCAGGGGAGAGGGAAAGACTGCTTTTT. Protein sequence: CSAGAGERERLLF.